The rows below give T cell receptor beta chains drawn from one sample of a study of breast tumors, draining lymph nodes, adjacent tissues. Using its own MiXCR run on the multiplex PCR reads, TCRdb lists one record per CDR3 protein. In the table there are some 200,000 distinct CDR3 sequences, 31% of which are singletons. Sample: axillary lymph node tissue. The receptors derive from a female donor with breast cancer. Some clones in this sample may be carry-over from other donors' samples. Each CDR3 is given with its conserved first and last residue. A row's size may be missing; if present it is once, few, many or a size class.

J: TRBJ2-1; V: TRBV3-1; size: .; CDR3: CASSQVKTSGLEQFF
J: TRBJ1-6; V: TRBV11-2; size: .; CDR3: CASSLEAHSGLTFPPLHF
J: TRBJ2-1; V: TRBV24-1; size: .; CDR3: CATSATTGTGARYNEQFF
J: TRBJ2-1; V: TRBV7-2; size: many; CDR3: CASSKTGSSYNEQFF
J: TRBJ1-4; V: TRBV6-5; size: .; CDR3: CASSHSPGQRNEKLFF
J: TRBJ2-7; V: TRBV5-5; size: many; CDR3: CASSLLHSTYEQYF
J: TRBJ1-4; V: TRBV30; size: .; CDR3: CAWSPYAGHSGKLFF
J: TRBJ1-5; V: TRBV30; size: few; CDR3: CAWTPGQGAFEPQHF
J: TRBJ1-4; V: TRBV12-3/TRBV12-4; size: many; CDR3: CASSFWGGDEKLFF
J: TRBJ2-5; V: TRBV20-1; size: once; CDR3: CSATGAGGYNETQYF
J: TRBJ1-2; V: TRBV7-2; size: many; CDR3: CASSSGQGPYGYTF
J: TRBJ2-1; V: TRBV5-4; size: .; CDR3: CASSTPDRGRENEQFF
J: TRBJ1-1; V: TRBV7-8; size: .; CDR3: CASSLKVQGSLMNPEAFF
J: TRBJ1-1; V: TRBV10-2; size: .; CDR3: CASRDGQGEAFF
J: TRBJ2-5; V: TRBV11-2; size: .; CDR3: CASREGRTSGTGETQYF
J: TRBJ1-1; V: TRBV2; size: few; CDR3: CASSDPGTVNTEAFF
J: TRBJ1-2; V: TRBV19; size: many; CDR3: CASSRTGSNYGYTF
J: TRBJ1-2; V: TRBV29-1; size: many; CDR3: CSVEARQGLTNYGYTF
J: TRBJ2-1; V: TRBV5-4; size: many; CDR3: CASSNTGTRSYNEQFF
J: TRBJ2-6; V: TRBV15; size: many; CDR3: CATSTGQGFSGANVLTF
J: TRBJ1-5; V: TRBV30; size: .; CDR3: CAWSVHGGRGPQPQHF
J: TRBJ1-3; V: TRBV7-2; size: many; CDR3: CASSLDRPSGNTIYF
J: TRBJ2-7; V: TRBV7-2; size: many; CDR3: CASSSGDIGEQYF
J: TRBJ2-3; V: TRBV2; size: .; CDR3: CASSHGLAGGITDTQYF
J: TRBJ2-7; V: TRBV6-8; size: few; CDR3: CASSLWPTGEDRYEQYF
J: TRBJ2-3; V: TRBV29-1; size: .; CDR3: CSSQGPGTYTASTDTQYF
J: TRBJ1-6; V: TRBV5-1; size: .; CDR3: CASEAGTPNSPLHF
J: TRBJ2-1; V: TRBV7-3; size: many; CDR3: CASRPFAPRTRAYASSYNEQFF
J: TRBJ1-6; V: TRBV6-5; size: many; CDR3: CASSHGSRNSPLHF
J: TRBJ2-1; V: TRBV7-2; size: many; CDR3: CASSLQRGQGAEQFF
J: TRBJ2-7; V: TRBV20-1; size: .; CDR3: CSASSQDSSSYEQYF
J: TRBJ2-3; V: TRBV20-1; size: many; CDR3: CSAQGQGIASTDTQYF
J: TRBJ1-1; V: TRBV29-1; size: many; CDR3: CSVNRGSTEAFF
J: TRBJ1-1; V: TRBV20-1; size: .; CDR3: CSANRGNTEAFF
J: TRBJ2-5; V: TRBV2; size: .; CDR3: CASSEMLAGDNQETQYF
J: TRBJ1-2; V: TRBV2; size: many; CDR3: CASSRVGSGYTF
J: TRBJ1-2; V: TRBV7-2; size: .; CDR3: CASSFPDRGLNGYPF
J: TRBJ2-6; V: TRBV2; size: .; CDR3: CASLGGLRQGPSGANVLTF
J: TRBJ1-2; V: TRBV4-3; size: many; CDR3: CASSQDNGPRGYTF
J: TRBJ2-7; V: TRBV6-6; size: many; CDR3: CASSPSGTGGLEQYF
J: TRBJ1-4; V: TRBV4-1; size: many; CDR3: CASSQVTGQGGLEKLFF
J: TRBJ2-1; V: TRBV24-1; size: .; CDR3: CATSHRETAYNEQFF
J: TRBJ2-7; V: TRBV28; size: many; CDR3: CASSPQGVSAYEQYF
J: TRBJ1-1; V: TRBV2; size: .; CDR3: CASSFVGLSRNEAFF
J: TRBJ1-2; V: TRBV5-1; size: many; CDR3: CASSLGARNYGYTF
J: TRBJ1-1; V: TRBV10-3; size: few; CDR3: CAISELAGTEAFF
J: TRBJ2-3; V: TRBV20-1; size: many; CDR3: CSARTSGGASTDTQYF
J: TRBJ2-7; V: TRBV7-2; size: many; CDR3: CASQGAGGPSYEQYF
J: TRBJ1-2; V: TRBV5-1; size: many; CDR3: CASSLAGAGGAVTRGYTF
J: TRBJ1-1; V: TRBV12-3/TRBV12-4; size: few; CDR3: CASSLGRLEAFF
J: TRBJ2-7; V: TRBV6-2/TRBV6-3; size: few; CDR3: CASSPPGLASSSYEQYF
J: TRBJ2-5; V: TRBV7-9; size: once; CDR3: CASSRGLNLVTETQYF
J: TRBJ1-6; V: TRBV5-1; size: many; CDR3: CASSSSTGESPLHF
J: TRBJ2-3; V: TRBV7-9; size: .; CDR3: CASSSRGASGTDTQYF
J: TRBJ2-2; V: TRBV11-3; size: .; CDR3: CASSPQSGTSGSGNTGELFF
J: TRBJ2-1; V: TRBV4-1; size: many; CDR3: CASSQDRTSEDNEQFF
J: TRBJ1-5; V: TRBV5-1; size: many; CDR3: CASSLGGGDQPQHF
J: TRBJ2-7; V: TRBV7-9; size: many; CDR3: CASSPGWGRSSYEQYF
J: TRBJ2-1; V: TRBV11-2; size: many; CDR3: CASSLDGPGFHNEQFF